These 26 T cell receptor beta chains were sequenced from one sample in a study of blood T cell repertoires in COVID-19. The repertoire was sequenced with immunoSEQ multiplex PCR; TCRdb's copy has only in-frame clones and lacks some. The sample has some 160,000 clones, around 75% seen once; the top ten hold over 11%. The source material was peripheral blood. The source of these receptors is a woman over 75 with acute or convalescent COVID-19.

The chain carries TRBV3-1 (or the pseudogene TRBV3-2) and TRBJ1-6; D not certain. This CDR3 contains 16 residues. Trimming left V 3 bases short and J 2 bases short, with 11 bases between. From germline, CDR1 is LGHDT and CDR2 YNNKEL (reference sequence). In nucleotides, the CDR3 is TGTGCCAGCAGCCACAGCCGGGTTCCCTATAATTCACCCCTCCACTTT. Its protein product is CASSHSRVPYNSPLHF.

CDR3 sequence reads: CASSPPDGTGSGYTF. Here the CDR3 DNA reads TGTGCCAGCTCACCACCGGATGGGACAGGGAGTGGCTACACCTTC. The chain uses TRBV18 and TRBJ1-2; 9 positions match TRBD1. Trimming cost V 0 bases and J 7 bases; bases outside gene matches: 6. CDR3 size: 15 residues. Germline loops: CDR1 KGHSH, CDR2 LQKENI.

This rearrangement joins TRBV11-3 to TRBJ2-2; 8 bases align to TRBD1. Trimming removed 5 bases from V and 4 bases from J; junction bases left unmatched: 9. The CDR3 extends over 16 amino acids. Germline V gene data show CDR1 as SGHNT and CDR2 as YENEEA. The DNA of the CDR3 is TGTGCCAGCAGCCATACAGGGACAGGCCGCACCGGGGAGCTGTTTTTT. It translates to CASSHTGTGRTGELFF. Variable domain in full (rest from reference TRBV11-3 and TRBJ2-2): EAGVVQSPRYKIIEKKQPVAFWCNPISGHNTLYWYLQNLGQGPELLIRYENEEAVDDSQLPKDRFSAERLKGVDSTLKIQPAELGDSAVYLCASSHTGTGRTGELFFGEGSRLTVL.

This clone was observed once. The rearrangement uses TRBV27 and TRBJ1-2; TRBD1 aligns across 11 bases. Germline V gene sequence: CDR1 MNHEY, CDR2 SMNVEV (reference sequence). The CDR3 length is 14 residues. Trimming removed 5 bases from V and 8 bases from J; junction bases left unmatched: 7. The CDR3 reads CASSPGQGARGYTF. The CDR3 nucleotides read TGTGCCAGCAGTCCCGGACAGGGGGCGAGGGGCTACACCTTC.

DNA of the CDR3: TGTGCCAGCAGTTTCCTGGTCGGGGGTGGCTACACCTTC. This encodes CASSFLVGGGYTF. This chain joins TRBV28 and TRBJ1-2; a weak D match, TRBD1 (5 bases). The V end lost 3 bases, the J end lost 7 bases, and 12 bases lay between the germline ends. The CDR3 has 13 amino acids. Germline CDR1 is MDHEN and CDR2 is SYDVKM.

The rearrangement uses TRBV5-4 and TRBJ2-7, with TRBD2 as a possible D gene (7 bases). The V gene's germline CDR1 is SGHNT and CDR2 YYREEE (reference sequence). The V end was cut by 0 bases, the J end by 2 bases, with 15 bases between. The CDR3 is 16 residues long. DNA of the CDR3: TGTGCCAGCAGCTTGGGGGGGGCTAGCGGTACCTACGAGCAGTACTTC. Translation: CASSLGGASGTYEQYF.

The chain recombines TRBV7-2 with TRBJ2-7; 8 nucleotides align to TRBD2. This CDR3 contains 14 residues. Germline lookup yields CDR1 SGHTA and CDR2 FQGNSA. V gave up 4 bases and J gave up 2 bases; unmatched junction bases: 4. As DNA, the CDR3 is TGTGCCAGCAGCTCGACTAGCGTGGCCTACGAGCAGTACTTC. Translation gives CASSSTSVAYEQYF.

This rearrangement joins TRBV6-5 to TRBJ1-4, with 8 bases aligning to TRBD1. The CDR3 covers 15 residues. Germline values: CDR1 MNHEY, CDR2 SVGAGI. V trimming: 4 bases; J trimming: 6 bases; junction bases outside the gene matches: 7. Here the CDR3 DNA reads TGTGCCAGCAGTTCCGGACAGGGCGGGGATGAAAAACTGTTTTTT. This encodes CASSSGQGGDEKLFF.

The V call is TRBV19, the J call TRBJ2-2; D gene uncertain. The germline V gene has CDR1 LNHDA and CDR2 SQIVND (reference sequence). Trimming removed 5 bases from V and 6 bases from J, with 7 bases in between. CDR3 length: 12 amino acids. The CDR3 protein is CASSPRSGELFF. In nucleotides, the CDR3 is TGTGCCAGTAGTCCCAGATCCGGGGAGCTGTTTTTT.

The chain uses TRBV5-1 and TRBJ2-1; 10 bases line up with TRBD2. Trimming removed 1 base from V and 4 bases from J; junction bases left unmatched: 2. Germline CDR1 SGHRS, CDR2 YFSETQ. This CDR3 is built from 15 residues. CDR3 nucleotides: TGCGCCAGCAGCTTGACTAGCGGGGATTACAATGAGCAGTTCTTC. It encodes CASSLTSGDYNEQFF.

The chain has TRBV30 and TRBJ2-2, with D tentatively TRBD2 (5 bases). Germline V gene data show CDR1 as GTSNPN and CDR2 as SVGIG (reference sequence). The germline V and J ends were trimmed by 0 bases and 4 bases, with 9 bases remaining between them. The CDR3 has 14 residues. As DNA, the CDR3 is TGTGCCTGGAGTGTAGGGAGTACCACCGGGGAGCTGTTTTTT. This sequence encodes CAWSVGSTTGELFF. The full variable domain, rest sourced from reference TRBV30 and TRBJ2-2, is SQTIHQWPATLVQPVGSPLSLECTVEGTSNPNLYWYRQAAGRGLQLLFYSVGIGQISSEVPQNLSASRPQDRQFILSSKKLLLSDSGFYLCAWSVGSTTGELFFGEGSRLTVL.

Turning to this clone: Other DNA variants within this sample encode the same CDR3. The rearrangement links TRBV2 to TRBJ1-5; tentative D call: TRBD1 (6 bases). This CDR3 comprises 14 residues. Germline assignment: CDR1 SNHLY and CDR2 FYNNEI. Trimming removed 6 bases at V and 0 bases at J, with 9 bases between. The CDR3 reads CASRQGNSNQPQHF. In DNA, the CDR3 is TGTGCCAGCAGACAGGGCAATAGCAATCAGCCCCAGCATTTT.

The chain couples TRBV20-1 to TRBJ2-7; no clear D gene. The germline gives CDR1 DFQATT, CDR2 SNEGSKA (reference sequence). Deletions cut 3 bases from V and 3 bases from J, with 9 bases between. The CDR3 spans 12 residues. CDR3 nucleotide sequence: TGCAGTGCTAGTCTTCAGAACTACGAGCAGTACTTC. Translating gives CSASLQNYEQYF.

The chain uses TRBV25-1 and TRBJ1-1, with D unclear. The CDR3 has 11 residues. V was shortened by 5 bases and J by 10 bases, with 11 bases between the two germline ends. Germline V gene sequence: CDR1 MGHDK, CDR2 SYGVNS. DNA of the CDR3: TGTGCCAGCAGTCTCCATAACGGAGCTTTCTTT. This codes for CASSLHNGAFF. The full variable domain, rest sourced from reference TRBV25-1 and TRBJ1-1, is EADIYQTPRYLVIGTGKKITLECSQTMGHDKMYWYQQDPGMELHLIHYSYGVNSTEKGDLSSESTVSRIRTEHFPLTLESARPSHTSQYLCASSLHNGAFFGQGTRLTVV.

The rearrangement uses TRBV30 and TRBJ2-6; 10 bases match TRBD1. CDR3 length: 16 amino acids. CDR1 and CDR2 (germline): GTSNPN, SVGIG (reference sequence). Germline trimming cut 3 bases from V and 1 base from J; bases unmatched to any gene: 3. In nucleotides, the CDR3 is TGTGCCTGGAGGACAGGGGGCGGTTCTGGGGCCAACGTCCTGACTTTC. Its translation: CAWRTGGGSGANVLTF.

This chain connects TRBV7-2 to TRBJ2-4; possibly TRBD1 for D (6 bases). The V end lost 3 bases, the J end lost 4 bases, and 10 bases lay between the germline ends. CDR1 and CDR2 (germline): SGHTA, FQGNSA. This CDR3 comprises 14 residues. DNA of the CDR3: TGTGCCAGCAGCTTCCGGGACACAAAAAACATTCAGTACTTC. It specifies CASSFRDTKNIQYF.

The rearrangement uses TRBV4-1 and TRBJ2-7, with 7 bases that match TRBD1. J gave up 0 bases and V 1 base, and 6 bases lay outside the gene matches. CDR1 and CDR2 from the germline V gene are MGHRA and YSYEKL. There are 16 residues in the CDR3. CDR3 in DNA: TGCGCCAGCAGCCAAGTAGGGACAGCTAGCTCCTACGAGCAGTACTTC. Its protein is CASSQVGTASSYEQYF.

The table lists this clone with many counts. This chain connects TRBV20-1 to TRBJ1-2; D call uncertain. The CDR3 has 11 residues. Germline V gene data show CDR1 as DFQATT and CDR2 as SNEGSKA (reference sequence). V was trimmed by 7 bases and J by 3 bases, leaving 9 bases between them. DNA for the CDR3: TGCAGTGGCCCTACTTACTATGGCTACACCTTC. This codes for CSGPTYYGYTF.

The rearrangement links TRBV2 to TRBJ1-1, with 11 bases aligning to TRBD1. The V gene end was trimmed by 3 bases and the J gene end by 5 bases; junction bases not matched to a gene: 5. The germline V gene has CDR1 SNHLY and CDR2 FYNNEI. The CDR3 has 15 amino acids. CDR3: CASSDGTGGETEAFF. CDR3 sequence (DNA): TGTGCCAGCAGTGATGGGACAGGGGGGGAGACTGAAGCTTTCTTT.

The V gene is TRBV5-1, the J gene TRBJ2-7, with 8 bases that match TRBD2. Germline CDR1 reads SGHRS; CDR2 reads YFSETQ. The V gene end was trimmed by 0 bases and the J gene end by 2 bases; junction bases not matched to a gene: 4. This CDR3 contains 15 residues. Here the CDR3 reads CASSLAAGGPYEQYF. The CDR3 coding sequence is TGCGCCAGCAGCTTGGCCGCGGGAGGACCCTACGAGCAGTACTTC.

The rearrangement uses TRBV5-4 and TRBJ1-2, with unresolved D. V dropped 0 bases and J dropped 8 bases, with 14 bases sitting between them. Per germline, CDR1 SGHNT and CDR2 YYREEE (reference sequence). The CDR3 is 14 residues long. The DNA for the CDR3 is TGTGCCAGCAGCTTGGAAGTTGCACTTTCAGGCTACACCTTC. It yields the protein CASSLEVALSGYTF.

V and J are TRBV19 and TRBJ1-5; 8 nucleotides agree with TRBD1. V lost 3 bases, J lost 7 bases, and 5 bases stayed unmatched. The CDR3 runs 14 residues. Germline lookup yields CDR1 LNHDA and CDR2 SQIVND (reference sequence). The DNA for the CDR3 is TGTGCCAGTAGTATCCAGGGGGCCGAACAGCCCCAGCATTTT. Residues: CASSIQGAEQPQHF.

The chain employs TRBV11-2 and TRBJ1-6; no firm D call. Germline V gene lookup returns CDR1 SGHAT and CDR2 FQNNGV. The CDR3 is 14 amino acids. Trimming left V 3 bases short and J 6 bases short, with 9 bases between. The CDR3 coding sequence is TGTGCCAGCAGCTTCGGGGATCTTAATTCACCCCTCCACTTT. It is translated as CASSFGDLNSPLHF.

The CDR3 sequence is CASSFSGYEQYF. Written as DNA, the CDR3 is TGTGCCAGCAGCTTTAGCGGTTATGAGCAGTACTTC. The rearrangement uses TRBV27 and TRBJ2-7; a weak D match, TRBD2 (6 bases). V was clipped by 6 bases and J by 7 bases, with 13 bases between them. This CDR3 region has 12 residues. The V gene's germline CDR1 is MNHEY and CDR2 SMNVEV (reference sequence).

J is TRBJ2-5 and V is TRBV7-6, with TRBD1 matching over 8 bases. Germline-derived CDR1 and CDR2 are SGHVS and FNYEAQ. V lost 5 bases to trimming and J lost 7 bases; unmatched junction nucleotides: 15. The CDR3 consists of 16 residues. Written as DNA, the CDR3 is TGTGCCAGCAGCCCAAATCCCGGACAGGGTCTAGGGACCCAGTACTTC. As protein: CASSPNPGQGLGTQYF.

This chain uses TRBV30 with TRBJ2-5; 11 bases agree with TRBD2. V shed 7 bases and J 2 bases; nucleotides not matched to a gene: 6. The germline gives CDR1 GTSNPN, CDR2 SVGIG (reference sequence). The length of the CDR3 is 14 residues. CDR3 sequence (DNA): TGTGCCTACAGACTAGCGGGACCGCAAGAGACCCAGTACTTC. Its translation is CAYRLAGPQETQYF.